This TCR beta chain was recovered during a study of response to subunit inactivated influenza vaccine. Each CDR3 protein is one row after TCRdb ran MiXCR on the RT-PCR reads. The table has 500,000 to 700,000 distinct CDR3 sequences, approximately 24% seen once. CDR1 and CDR2 from the germline V gene are ENHRY and SYGVKD. Between the trimmed V and J ends, which lost 10 bases and 1 base, there was a span of 16 bases. The CDR3 sequence is 15 residues long. This clonotype was counted only a few times. These data were likewise used in another study, on T cells expressing NK-cell markers. As that report states: UMI-tagged 5'RACE template switching yielded the TCR beta cDNA. The authors sequenced eight donors, of whom seven were HCMV-seropositive and one was seronegative. Of the CD8+ T cell pool in about 6 donors, roughly 1.0-8% was accounted for by dominant NKG2C+ clonotypes. These clonotypes, the leaders elsewhere, also led the CD3+CD56-NKG2C+ fraction in several donors.

Specimen: CD4+ T cells sorted from PBMCs, collected less than 13 days after vaccination. The clonotype comes from a man aged 50 to 60 who received an inactivated influenza vaccine. The rearrangement uses TRBV10-3 and TRBJ2-2, with D tentatively TRBD2 (5 bases). The CDR3 loop reads CATKVSSGNTGELFF. CDR3 bases: TGTGCCACCAAGGTATCGAGCGGGAACACCGGGGAGCTGTTTTTT.